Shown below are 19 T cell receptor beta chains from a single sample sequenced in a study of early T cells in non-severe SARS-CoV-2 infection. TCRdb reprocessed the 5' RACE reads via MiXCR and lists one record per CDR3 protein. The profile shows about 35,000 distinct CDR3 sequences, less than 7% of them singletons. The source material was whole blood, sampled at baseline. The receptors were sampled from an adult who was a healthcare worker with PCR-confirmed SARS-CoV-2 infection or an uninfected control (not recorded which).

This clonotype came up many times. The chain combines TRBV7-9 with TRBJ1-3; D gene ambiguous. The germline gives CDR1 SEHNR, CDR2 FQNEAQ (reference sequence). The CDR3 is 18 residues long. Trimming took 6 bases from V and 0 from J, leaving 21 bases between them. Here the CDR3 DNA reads TGTGCCAGCAGACCGAGGTTGAGAGGGAAGATCTCTGGAAACACCATATATTTT. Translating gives CASRPRLRGKISGNTIYF.

The CDR3 DNA reads as TGTGCCAGCAGTGAAGGGAGTATCTACGAGCAGTACTTC. Translating gives CASSEGSIYEQYF. This chain connects TRBV2 to TRBJ2-7; D call uncertain. Germline CDR1 SNHLY, CDR2 FYNNEI. The V gene lost 1 base and the J gene lost 3 bases, with 7 bases spanning the gap. The CDR3 sequence is 13 residues long.

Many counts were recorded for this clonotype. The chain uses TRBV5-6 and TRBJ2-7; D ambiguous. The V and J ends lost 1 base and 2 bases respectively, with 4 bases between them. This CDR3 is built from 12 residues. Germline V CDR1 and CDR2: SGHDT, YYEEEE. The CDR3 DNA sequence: TGTGCCAGCAGCTTGAACCCCTACGAGCAGTACTTC. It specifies CASSLNPYEQYF.

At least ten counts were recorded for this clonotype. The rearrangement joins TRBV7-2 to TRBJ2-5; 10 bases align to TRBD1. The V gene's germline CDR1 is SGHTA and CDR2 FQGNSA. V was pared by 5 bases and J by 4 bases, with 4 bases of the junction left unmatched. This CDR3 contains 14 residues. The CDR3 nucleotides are TGTGCCAGCAGCATCGACAGGGGGCGAGAGACCCAGTACTTC. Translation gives CASSIDRGRETQYF.

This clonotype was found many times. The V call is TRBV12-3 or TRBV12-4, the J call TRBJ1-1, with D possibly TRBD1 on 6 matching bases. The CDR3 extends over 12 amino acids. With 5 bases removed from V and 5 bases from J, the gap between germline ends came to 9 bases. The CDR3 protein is CASSTGKTEAFF. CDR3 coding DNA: TGTGCCAGCAGTACAGGGAAAACTGAAGCTTTCTTT.

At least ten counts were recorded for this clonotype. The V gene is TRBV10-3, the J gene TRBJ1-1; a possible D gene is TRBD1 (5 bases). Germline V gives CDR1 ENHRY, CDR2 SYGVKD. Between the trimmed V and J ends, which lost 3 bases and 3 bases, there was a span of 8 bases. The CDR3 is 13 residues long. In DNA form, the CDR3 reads TGTGCCATCAGTGATGAAGGGGACACTGAAGCTTTCTTT. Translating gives CAISDEGDTEAFF.

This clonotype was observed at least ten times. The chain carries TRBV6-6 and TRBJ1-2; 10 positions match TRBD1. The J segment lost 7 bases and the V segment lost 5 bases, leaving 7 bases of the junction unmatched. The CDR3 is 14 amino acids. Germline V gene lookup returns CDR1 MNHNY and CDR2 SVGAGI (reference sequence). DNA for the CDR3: TGTGCCAGCAGTCGCGACAGGGGGCTTGCTGGCTACACCTTC. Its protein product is CASSRDRGLAGYTF.

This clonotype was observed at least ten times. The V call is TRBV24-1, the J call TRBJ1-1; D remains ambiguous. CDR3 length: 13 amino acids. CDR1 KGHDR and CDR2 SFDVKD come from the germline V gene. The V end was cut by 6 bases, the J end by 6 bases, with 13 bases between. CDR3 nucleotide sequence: TGTGCCACCAGTACCGGGAACGATGCTGAAGCTTTCTTT. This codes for CATSTGNDAEAFF.

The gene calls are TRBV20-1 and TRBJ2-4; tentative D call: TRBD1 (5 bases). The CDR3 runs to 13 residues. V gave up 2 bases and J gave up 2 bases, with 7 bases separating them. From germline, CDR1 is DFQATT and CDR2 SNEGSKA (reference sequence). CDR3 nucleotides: TGCAGTGCTAGACAGGGCACCAAAAACATTCAGTACTTC. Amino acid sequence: CSARQGTKNIQYF.

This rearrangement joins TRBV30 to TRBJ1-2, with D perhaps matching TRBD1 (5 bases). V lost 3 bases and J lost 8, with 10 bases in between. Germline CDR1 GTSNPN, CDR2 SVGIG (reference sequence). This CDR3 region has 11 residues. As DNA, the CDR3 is TGTGCCTGGAGGGCGGGGGGAGGCTACACCTTC. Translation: CAWRAGGGYTF. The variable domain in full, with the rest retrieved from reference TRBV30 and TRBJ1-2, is SQTIHQWPATLVQPVGSPLSLECTVEGTSNPNLYWYRQAAGRGLQLLFYSVGIGQISSEVPQNLSASRPQDRQFILSSKKLLLSDSGFYLCAWRAGGGYTFGSGTRLTVV.

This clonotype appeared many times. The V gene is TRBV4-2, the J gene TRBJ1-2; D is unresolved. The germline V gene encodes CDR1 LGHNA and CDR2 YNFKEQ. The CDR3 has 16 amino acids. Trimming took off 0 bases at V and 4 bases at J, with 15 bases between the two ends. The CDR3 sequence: CASSQDIRVAGYGYTF. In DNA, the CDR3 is TGTGCCAGCAGCCAAGATATACGTGTAGCGGGCTATGGCTACACCTTC.

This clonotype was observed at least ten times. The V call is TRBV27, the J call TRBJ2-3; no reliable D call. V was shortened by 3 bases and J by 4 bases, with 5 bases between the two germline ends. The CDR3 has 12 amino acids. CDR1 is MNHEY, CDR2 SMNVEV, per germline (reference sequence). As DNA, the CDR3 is TGTGCCAGCAGTTTTGGGGCAGATACGCAGTATTTT. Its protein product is CASSFGADTQYF.

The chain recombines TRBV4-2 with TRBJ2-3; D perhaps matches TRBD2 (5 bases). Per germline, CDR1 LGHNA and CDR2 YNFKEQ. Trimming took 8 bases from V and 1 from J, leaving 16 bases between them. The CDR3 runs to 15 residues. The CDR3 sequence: CASLPLHGGTDTQYF. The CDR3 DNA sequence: TGTGCCAGCCTACCCCTCCACGGGGGCACAGATACGCAGTATTTT.

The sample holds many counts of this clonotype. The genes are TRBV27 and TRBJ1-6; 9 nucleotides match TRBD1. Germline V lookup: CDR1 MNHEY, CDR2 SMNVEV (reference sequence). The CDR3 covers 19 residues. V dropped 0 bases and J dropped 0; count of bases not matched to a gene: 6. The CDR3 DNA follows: TGTGCCAGCAGTTTATCAGGCGACAGGGGGGCCTCCTATAATTCACCCCTCCACTTT. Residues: CASSLSGDRGASYNSPLHF.

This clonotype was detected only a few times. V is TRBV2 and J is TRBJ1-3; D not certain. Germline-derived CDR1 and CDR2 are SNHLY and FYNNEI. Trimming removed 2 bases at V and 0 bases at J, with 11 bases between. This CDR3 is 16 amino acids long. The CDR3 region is CASSESPVLSGNTIYF. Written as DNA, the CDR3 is TGTGCCAGCAGTGAAAGCCCAGTTCTCTCTGGAAACACCATATATTTT.

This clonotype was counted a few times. In DNA, the CDR3 is TGTGCCAACCGGGACGGCTCCTATAATTCACCCCTCCACTTT. This translates into CANRDGSYNSPLHF. The gene calls are TRBV6-1 and TRBJ1-6; TRBD1 is a possible D gene (5 bases). This CDR3 has 14 amino acids. Germline-derived CDR1 and CDR2 are MNHNS and SASEGT. Trimming shortened V by 10 bases and J by 0 bases, and 10 bases separated the two germline ends.

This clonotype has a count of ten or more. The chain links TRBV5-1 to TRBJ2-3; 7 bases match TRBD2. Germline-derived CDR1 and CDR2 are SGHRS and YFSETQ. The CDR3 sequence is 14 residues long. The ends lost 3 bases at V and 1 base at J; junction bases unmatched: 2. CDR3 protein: CASSSSGGTDTQYF. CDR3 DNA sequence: TGCGCCAGCAGCTCAAGCGGGGGCACAGATACGCAGTATTTT.

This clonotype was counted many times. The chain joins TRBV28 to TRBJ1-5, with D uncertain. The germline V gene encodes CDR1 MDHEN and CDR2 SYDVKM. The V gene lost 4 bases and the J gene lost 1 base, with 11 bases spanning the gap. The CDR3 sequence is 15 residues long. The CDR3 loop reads CASSSLRKSNQPQHF. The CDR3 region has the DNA TGTGCCAGCAGTTCCCTACGAAAGAGCAATCAGCCCCAGCATTTT.

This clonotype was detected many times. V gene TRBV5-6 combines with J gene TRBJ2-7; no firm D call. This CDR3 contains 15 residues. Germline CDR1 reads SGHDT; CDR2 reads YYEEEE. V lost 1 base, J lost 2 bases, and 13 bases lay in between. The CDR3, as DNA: TGTGCCAGCAGCTTGATAGTCAGGACGGCCTACGAGCAGTACTTC. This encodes CASSLIVRTAYEQYF.